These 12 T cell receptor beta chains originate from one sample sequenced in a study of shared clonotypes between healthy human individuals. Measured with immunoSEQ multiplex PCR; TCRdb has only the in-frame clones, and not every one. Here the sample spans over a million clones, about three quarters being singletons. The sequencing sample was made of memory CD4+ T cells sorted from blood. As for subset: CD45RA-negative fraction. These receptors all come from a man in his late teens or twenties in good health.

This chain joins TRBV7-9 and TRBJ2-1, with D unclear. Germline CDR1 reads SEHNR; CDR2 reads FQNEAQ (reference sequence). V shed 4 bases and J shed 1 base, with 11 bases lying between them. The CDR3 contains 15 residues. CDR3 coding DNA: TGTGCCAGCAGCTCGTCGGGCCCTTCCTACAATGAGCAGTTCTTC. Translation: CASSSSGPSYNEQFF.

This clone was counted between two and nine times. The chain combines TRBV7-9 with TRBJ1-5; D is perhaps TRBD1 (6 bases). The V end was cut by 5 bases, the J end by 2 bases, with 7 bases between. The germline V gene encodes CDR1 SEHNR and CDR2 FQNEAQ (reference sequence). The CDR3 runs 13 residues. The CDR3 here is CASSEGGNQPQHF. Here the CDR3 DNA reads TGTGCCAGCAGCGAGGGGGGCAATCAGCCCCAGCATTTT.

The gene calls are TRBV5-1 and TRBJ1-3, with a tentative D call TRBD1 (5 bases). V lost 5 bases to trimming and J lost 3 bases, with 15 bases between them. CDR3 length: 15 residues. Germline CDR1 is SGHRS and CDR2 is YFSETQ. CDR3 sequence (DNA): TGCGCCAGCAGTAGGGACGGACCCAGTGGAAACACCATATATTTT. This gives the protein CASSRDGPSGNTIYF.

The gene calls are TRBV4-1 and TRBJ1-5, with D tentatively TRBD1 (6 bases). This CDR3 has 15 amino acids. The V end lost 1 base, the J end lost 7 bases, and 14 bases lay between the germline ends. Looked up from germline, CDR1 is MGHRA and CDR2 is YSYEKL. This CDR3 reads CASSQVDRLWQPQHF. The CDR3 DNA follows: TGCGCCAGCAGCCAAGTCGACAGGCTTTGGCAGCCCCAGCATTTT.

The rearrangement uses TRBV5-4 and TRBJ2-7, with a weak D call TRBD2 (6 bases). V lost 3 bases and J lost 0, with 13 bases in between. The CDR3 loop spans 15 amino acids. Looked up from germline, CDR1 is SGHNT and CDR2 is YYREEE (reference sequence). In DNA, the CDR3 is TGTGCCAGCAGCTCACCGGGACTGAACTCCTACGAGCAGTACTTC. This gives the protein CASSSPGLNSYEQYF.

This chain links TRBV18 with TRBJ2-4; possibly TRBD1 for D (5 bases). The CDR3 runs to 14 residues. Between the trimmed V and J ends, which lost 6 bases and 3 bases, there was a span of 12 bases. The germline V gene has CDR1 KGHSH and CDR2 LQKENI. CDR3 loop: CASSEQENKNIQYF. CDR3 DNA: TGTGCCAGCTCCGAACAGGAGAACAAAAACATTCAGTACTTC.

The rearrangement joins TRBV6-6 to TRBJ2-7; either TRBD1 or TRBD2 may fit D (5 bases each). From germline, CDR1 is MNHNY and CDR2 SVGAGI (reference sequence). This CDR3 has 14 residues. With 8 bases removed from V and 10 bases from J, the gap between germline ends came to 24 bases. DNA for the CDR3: TGTGCCAGCTGGGACCAACACTATGTCGGGCAACAGTACTTC. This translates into CASWDQHYVGQQYF.

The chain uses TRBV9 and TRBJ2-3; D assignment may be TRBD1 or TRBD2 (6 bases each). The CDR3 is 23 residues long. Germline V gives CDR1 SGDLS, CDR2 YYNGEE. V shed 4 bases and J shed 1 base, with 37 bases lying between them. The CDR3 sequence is CASSPERLGLALGWGARTDTQYF. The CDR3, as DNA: TGTGCCAGCAGCCCAGAACGCCTTGGGCTAGCGCTAGGGTGGGGGGCCCGCACAGATACGCAGTATTTT.

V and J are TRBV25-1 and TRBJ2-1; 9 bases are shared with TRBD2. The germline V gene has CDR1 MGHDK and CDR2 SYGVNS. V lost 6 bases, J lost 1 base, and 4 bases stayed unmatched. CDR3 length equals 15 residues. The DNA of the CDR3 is TGTGCCAGCAGCTTAGCGGGAGTGTCCTACAATGAGCAGTTCTTC. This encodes CASSLAGVSYNEQFF. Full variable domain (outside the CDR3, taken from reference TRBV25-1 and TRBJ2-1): EADIYQTPRYLVIGTGKKITLECSQTMGHDKMYWYQQDPGMELHLIHYSYGVNSTEKGDLSSESTVSRIRTEHFPLTLESARPSHTSQYLCASSLAGVSYNEQFFGPGTRLTVL.

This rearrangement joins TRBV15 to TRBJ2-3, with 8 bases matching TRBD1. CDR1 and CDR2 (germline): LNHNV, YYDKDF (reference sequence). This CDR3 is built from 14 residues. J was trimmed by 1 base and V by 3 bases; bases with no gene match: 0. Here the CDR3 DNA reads TGTGCCACCAGCAGGGACAGGGGCACAGATACGCAGTATTTT. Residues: CATSRDRGTDTQYF.

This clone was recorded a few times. DNA of the CDR3: TGTGCCAGCAGCTTACAGACCTCGAACACCGGGGAGCTGTTTTTT. Its protein product is CASSLQTSNTGELFF. The chain employs TRBV7-8 and TRBJ2-2, with unresolved D. This CDR3 spans 15 amino acids. The V gene's germline CDR1 is SGHVS and CDR2 FQNEAQ. V gave up 2 bases and J gave up 0 bases, with 7 bases separating them.

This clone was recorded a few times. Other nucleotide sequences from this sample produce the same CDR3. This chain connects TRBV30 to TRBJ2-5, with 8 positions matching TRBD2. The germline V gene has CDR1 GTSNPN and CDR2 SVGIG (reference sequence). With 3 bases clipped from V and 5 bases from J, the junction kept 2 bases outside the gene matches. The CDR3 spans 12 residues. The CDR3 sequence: CAWSAGGETQYF. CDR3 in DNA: TGTGCCTGGAGCGCGGGGGGTGAGACCCAGTACTTC.